This T cell receptor beta chain was sequenced for a study of T-cell reconstitution after alpha-beta-depleted transplantation in children. The CDR3 has 17 residues. The library targeted TCRbeta and was prepared with unique molecular identifiers. TCRdb reprocessed the PCR reads via MiXCR and lists one record per CDR3 protein. The table lists around 680,000 distinct CDR3 sequences, around a sixth of them singletons. This chain joins TRBV21-1 and TRBJ1-5. TRBV21-1 is a documented pseudogene. The receptor's source is a human donor who donated a stem cell graft to a child with acute myeloid leukemia. Specimen: PBMCs from the stem cell graft donor, collected from the stem cell graft. CDR3 coding DNA: TGTGCCAGCACCAAAAGACGTCGGTGGCATAGCAATCAGCCCCAGCATTTT. It encodes CASTKRRRWHSNQPQHF.